The rows below give T cell receptor beta chains drawn from one sample of a study of blood T cell repertoires in COVID-19. Assay: immunoSEQ multiplex PCR; the TCRdb copy retains only in-frame clones and omits some. The table has approximately 60,000 clones, around 88% seen once. Sequences were obtained from peripheral blood. The receptor set was obtained from a human donor in a cohort sampled during active COVID-19. CDR3s include the opening cysteine and the closing phenylalanine or tryptophan. A D gene is named only where the DNA matches it firmly. Size is stated for part of the rows, as once, few or many counts, or as a class when the clone is expanded.

j_gene	abundance	v_gene	d_gene	CDR3aa	CDR3nt
TRBJ2-2	.	TRBV14	TRBD1	CASSQHPGQGANTGELFF	TGTGCCAGCAGCCAACATCCGGGACAGGGGGCTAACACCGGGGAGCTGTTTTTT
TRBJ2-3	.	TRBV5-4	.	CASSPARGMTSTDTQYF	TGTGCCAGCAGTCCAGCTAGGGGCATGACTAGCACAGATACGCAGTATTTT
TRBJ1-2	.	TRBV5-1	TRBD1	CASSLGTGGTTESYTF	TGCGCCAGCAGCCTAGGGACAGGGGGGACCACGGAAAGCTACACCTTC
TRBJ2-5	.	TRBV7-9	TRBD1	CAGRTGSGETQYF	TGTGCGGGGAGGACAGGGAGTGGTGAGACCCAGTACTTC
TRBJ1-2	.	TRBV5-1	.	CASSYQNNYGYTF	TGCGCCAGCAGCTATCAGAATAACTATGGCTACACCTTC
TRBJ2-1	once	TRBV5-1	TRBD1	CASSPGTGGSEQFF	TGCGCCAGCAGCCCAGGGACAGGGGGCAGTGAGCAGTTCTTC
TRBJ1-2	.	TRBV19	.	CASSRAGGYTF	TGTGCCAGTAGCAGGGCCGGGGGCTACACCTTC
TRBJ1-2	.	TRBV6-5	TRBD1	CASSPRGKVKGYTF	TGTGCCAGCAGTCCCAGGGGGAAGGTGAAGGGCTACACCTTC
TRBJ2-5	.	TRBV15	.	CATSVRYRETQYF	TGTGCCACCAGCGTGAGGTATCGAGAGACCCAGTACTTC
TRBJ2-1	.	TRBV9	TRBD2	CASSVSGGAVNEQFF	TGTGCCAGCAGCGTTAGCGGGGGGGCCGTGAATGAGCAGTTCTTC
TRBJ2-7	.	TRBV6-1	.	CASSEWPRSSYEQYF	TGTGCCAGCAGTGAGTGGCCGAGGAGCTCCTACGAGCAGTACTTC
TRBJ1-1	.	TRBV5-1	.	CASSLAQVGDEAFF	TGCGCCAGCAGCTTGGCACAGGTAGGGGATGAAGCTTTCTTT
TRBJ1-2	.	TRBV19	TRBD1	CASSGTVSSNYGYTF	TGTGCCAGTTCCGGGACAGTTTCATCTAACTATGGCTACACCTTC
TRBJ2-2	.	TRBV7-8	.	CASSFYRATTGELFF	TGTGCCAGCAGCTTTTACAGGGCGACCACCGGGGAGCTGTTTTTT
TRBJ2-7	.	TRBV7-2	TRBD2	CASSLKPPGVAGVYEQYF	TGTGCCAGCAGCTTGAAACCCCCCGGGGTAGCGGGAGTTTACGAGCAGTACTTC
TRBJ2-7	few	TRBV7-8	.	CASSSRSYEQYF	TGTGCCAGCAGCTCGCGCTCCTACGAGCAGTACTTC
TRBJ2-5	.	TRBV28	.	CASSQAGETLRVQETQYF	TGTGCCAGCAGCCAGGCAGGGGAAACTCTAAGGGTCCAAGAGACCCAGTACTTC
TRBJ2-3	.	TRBV5-6	.	CASSLRRTSTDTQYF	TGTGCCAGCAGCTTGCGTAGGACAAGCACAGATACGCAGTATTTT
TRBJ2-2	.	TRBV5-1	TRBD1	CASSPGQGSPSGTGELFF	TGCGCCAGCAGCCCTGGACAGGGGTCCCCCTCGGGCACCGGGGAGCTGTTTTTT
TRBJ2-1	.	TRBV5-1	.	CASSLISGGLDNEQFF	TGCGCCAGCAGCTTGATATCGGGGGGCCTCGACAATGAGCAGTTCTTC
TRBJ1-3	.	TRBV5-4	.	CASSWDISNTIYF	TGTGCCAGCAGCTGGGACATTTCAAACACCATATATTTT
TRBJ2-7	.	TRBV5-4	.	CASSNQGSTESEQYF	TGTGCCAGCAGTAACCAAGGGAGTACTGAATCCGAGCAGTACTTC
TRBJ1-2	.	TRBV27	TRBD1	CASSPTRTGFYGYTF	TGTGCCAGCAGCCCTACTCGGACAGGATTCTATGGCTACACCTTC
TRBJ2-7	.	TRBV14	.	CASSQGPRREQYF	TGTGCCAGCAGCCAGGGGCCCCGCCGGGAGCAGTACTTC
TRBJ2-2	few	TRBV2	TRBD1	CASRAGTANTGELFF	TGTGCCAGCAGGGCCGGGACAGCGAACACCGGGGAGCTGTTTTTT
TRBJ2-5	.	TRBV7-9	TRBD2	CASSSIRISGRAGETQYF	TGTGCCAGCAGCTCTATTCGCATTAGCGGGAGGGCGGGAGAGACCCAGTACTTC
TRBJ2-3	.	TRBV3-1/TRBV3-2	TRBD1	CASSQDLGTGVYF	TGTGCCAGCAGCCAAGATCTCGGGACAGGGGTCTATTTT
TRBJ2-1	once	TRBV2	TRBD1	CASSPLGQGAHNEQFF	TGTGCCAGCAGCCCCCTGGGACAGGGGGCCCACAATGAGCAGTTCTTC
TRBJ2-1	.	TRBV7-6	TRBD2	CASSLAPGGGAWSEQFF	TGTGCCAGCAGCTTAGCGCCGGGCGGGGGGGCCTGGAGTGAGCAGTTCTTC
TRBJ2-3	.	TRBV30	.	CAWSVYRDTQYF	TGTGCCTGGAGTGTATATCGAGATACGCAGTATTTT
TRBJ2-5	.	TRBV30	TRBD2	CARSSGGLQETQYF	TGTGCCCGATCCTCCGGGGGGTTACAAGAGACCCAGTACTTC
TRBJ2-7	.	TRBV7-8	TRBD1	CASSLGGTGRSSYEQYF	TGTGCCAGCAGCTTAGGGGGGACAGGGAGGTCCTCCTACGAGCAGTACTTC
TRBJ1-2	.	TRBV14	.	CASSQGGTGGGYTF	TGTGCCAGCAGCCAAGGTGGTACGGGGGGCGGCTACACCTTC
TRBJ2-3	.	TRBV4-1	.	CASQLRDSRTDTQYF	TGCGCCAGCCAGCTCCGGGACTCCCGCACAGATACGCAGTATTTT
TRBJ2-1	.	TRBV24-1	.	CATSDFRRDEQFF	TGTGCCACCAGTGATTTCCGCAGGGATGAGCAGTTCTTC
TRBJ2-6	few	TRBV9	.	CASSISRIAGANVLTF	TGTGCCAGCAGCATAAGCAGGATTGCTGGGGCCAACGTCCTGACTTTC